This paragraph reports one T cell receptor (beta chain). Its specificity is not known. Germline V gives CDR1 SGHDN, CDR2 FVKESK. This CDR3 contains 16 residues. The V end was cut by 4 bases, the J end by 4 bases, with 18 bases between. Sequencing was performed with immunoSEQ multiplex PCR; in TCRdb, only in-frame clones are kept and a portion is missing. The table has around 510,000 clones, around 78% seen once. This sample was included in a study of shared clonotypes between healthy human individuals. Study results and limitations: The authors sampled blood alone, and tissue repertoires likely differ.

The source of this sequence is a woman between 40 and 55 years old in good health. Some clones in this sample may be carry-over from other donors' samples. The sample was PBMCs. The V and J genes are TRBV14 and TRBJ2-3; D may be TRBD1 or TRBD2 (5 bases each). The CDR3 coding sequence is TGTGCCAGCAGCCCCCCGGGTCGTCGAGGGGCAGATACGCAGTATTTT. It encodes CASSPPGRRGADTQYF.